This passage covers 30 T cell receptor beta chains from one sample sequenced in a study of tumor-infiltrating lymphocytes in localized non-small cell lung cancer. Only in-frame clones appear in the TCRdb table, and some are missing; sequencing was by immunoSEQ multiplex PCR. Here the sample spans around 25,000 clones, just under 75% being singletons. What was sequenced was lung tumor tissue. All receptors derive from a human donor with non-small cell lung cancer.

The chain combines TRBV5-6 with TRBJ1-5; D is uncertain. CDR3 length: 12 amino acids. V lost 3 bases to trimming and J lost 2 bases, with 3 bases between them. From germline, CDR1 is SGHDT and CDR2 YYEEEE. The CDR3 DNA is TGTGCCAGCAGCTCACGCAATCAGCCCCAGCATTTT. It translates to CASSSRNQPQHF.

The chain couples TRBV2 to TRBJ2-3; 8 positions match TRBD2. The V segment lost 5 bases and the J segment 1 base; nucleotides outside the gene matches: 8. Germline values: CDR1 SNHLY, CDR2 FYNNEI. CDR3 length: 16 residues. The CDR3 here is CASSYIAGYGTDTQYF. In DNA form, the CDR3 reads TGTGCCAGCAGTTATATAGCGGGGTATGGCACAGATACGCAGTATTTT.

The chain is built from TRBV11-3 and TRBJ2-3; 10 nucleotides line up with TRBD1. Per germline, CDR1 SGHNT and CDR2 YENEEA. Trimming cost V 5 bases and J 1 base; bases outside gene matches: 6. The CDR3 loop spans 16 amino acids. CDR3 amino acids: CASSPTDRGGTDTQYF. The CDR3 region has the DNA TGTGCCAGCAGCCCTACGGACAGGGGGGGCACAGATACGCAGTATTTT.

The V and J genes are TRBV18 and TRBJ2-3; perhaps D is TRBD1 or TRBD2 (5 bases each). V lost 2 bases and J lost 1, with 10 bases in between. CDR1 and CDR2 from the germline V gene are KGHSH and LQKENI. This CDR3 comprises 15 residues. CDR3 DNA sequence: TGTGCCAGCTCACCAGGGACCTGGCGCACAGATACGCAGTATTTT. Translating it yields CASSPGTWRTDTQYF.

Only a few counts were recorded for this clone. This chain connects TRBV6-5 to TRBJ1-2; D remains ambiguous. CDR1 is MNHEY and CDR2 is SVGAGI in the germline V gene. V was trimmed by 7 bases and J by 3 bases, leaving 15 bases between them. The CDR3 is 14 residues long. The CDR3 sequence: CASKRAGIDYGYTF. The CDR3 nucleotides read TGTGCCAGCAAACGGGCAGGCATCGACTATGGCTACACCTTC.

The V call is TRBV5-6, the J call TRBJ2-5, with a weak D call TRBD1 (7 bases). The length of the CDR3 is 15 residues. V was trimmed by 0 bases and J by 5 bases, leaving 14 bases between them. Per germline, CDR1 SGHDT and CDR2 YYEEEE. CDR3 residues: CASSLDPRGAETQYF. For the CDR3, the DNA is TGTGCCAGCAGCTTGGACCCCAGGGGGGCGGAGACCCAGTACTTC.

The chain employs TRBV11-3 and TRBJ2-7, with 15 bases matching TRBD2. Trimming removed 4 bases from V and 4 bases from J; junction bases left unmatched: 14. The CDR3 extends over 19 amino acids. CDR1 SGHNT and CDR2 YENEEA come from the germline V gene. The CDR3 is CASSSPGLAGGRHRYEQYF. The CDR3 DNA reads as TGTGCCAGCAGCTCCCCGGGACTAGCGGGGGGACGACATAGGTACGAGCAGTACTTC.

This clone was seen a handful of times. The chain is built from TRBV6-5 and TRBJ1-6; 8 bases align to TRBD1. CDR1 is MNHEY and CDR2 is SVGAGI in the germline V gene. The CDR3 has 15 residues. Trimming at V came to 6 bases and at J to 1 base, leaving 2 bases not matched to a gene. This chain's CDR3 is CASSWDRSYNSPLHF. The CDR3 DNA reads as TGTGCCAGCAGCTGGGACAGGTCCTATAATTCACCCCTCCACTTT.

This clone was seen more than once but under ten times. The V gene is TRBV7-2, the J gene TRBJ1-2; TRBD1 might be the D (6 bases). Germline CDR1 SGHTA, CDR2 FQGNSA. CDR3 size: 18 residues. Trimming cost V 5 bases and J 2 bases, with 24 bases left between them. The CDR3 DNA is TGTGCCAGCAGCCGACACCAGGAGCGGGGGCGGGTAAACTATGGCTACACCTTC. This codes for CASSRHQERGRVNYGYTF.

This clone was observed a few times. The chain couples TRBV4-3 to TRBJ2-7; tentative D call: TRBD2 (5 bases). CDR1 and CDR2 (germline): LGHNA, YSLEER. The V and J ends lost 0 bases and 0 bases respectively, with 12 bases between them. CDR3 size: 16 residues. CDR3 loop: CASSQDLAGRSYEQYF. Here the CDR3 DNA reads TGCGCCAGCAGCCAAGATCTCGCGGGCCGCTCCTACGAGCAGTACTTC.

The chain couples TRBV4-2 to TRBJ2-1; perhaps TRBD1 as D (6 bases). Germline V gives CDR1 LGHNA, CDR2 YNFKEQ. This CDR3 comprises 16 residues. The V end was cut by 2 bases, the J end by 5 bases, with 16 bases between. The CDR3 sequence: CASSQPPGTSNNEQFF. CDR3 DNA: TGTGCCAGCAGCCAACCACCCGGGACAAGTAACAATGAGCAGTTCTTC.

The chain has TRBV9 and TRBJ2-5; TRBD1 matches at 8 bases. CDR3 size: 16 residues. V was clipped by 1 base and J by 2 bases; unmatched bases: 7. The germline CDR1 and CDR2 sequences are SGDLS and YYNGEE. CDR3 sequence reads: CASSVLDRAGQETQYF. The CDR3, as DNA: TGTGCCAGCAGCGTATTGGACAGGGCCGGGCAAGAGACCCAGTACTTC.

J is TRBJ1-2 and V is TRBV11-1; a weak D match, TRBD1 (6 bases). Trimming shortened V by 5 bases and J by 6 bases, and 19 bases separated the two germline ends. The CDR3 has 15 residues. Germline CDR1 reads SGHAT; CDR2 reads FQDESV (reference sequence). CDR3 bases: TGTGCCAGCAGCACAGACAGGTATCCTTGGCATGGCTACACCTTC. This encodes CASSTDRYPWHGYTF. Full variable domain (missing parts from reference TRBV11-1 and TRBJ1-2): EAEVAQSPRYKITEKSQAVAFWCDPISGHATLYWYRQILGQGPELLVQFQDESVVDDSQLPKDRFSAERLKGVDSTLKIQPAELGDSAMYLCASSTDRYPWHGYTFGSGTRLTVV.

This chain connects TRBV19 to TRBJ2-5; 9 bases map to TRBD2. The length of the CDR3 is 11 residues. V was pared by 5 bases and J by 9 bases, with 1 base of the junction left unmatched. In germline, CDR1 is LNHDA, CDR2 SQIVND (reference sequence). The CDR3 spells CASSASGAQYF. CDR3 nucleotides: TGTGCCAGTAGTGCTAGCGGGGCCCAGTACTTC.

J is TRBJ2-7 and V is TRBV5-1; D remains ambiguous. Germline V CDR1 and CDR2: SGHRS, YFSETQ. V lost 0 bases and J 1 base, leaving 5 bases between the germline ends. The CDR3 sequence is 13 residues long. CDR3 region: CASSLARSYEQYF. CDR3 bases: TGCGCCAGCAGCTTGGCCAGATCCTACGAGCAGTACTTC.

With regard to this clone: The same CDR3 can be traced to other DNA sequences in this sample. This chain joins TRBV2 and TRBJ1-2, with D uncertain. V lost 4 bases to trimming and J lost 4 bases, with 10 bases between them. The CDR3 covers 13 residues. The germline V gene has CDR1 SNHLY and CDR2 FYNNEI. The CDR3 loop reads CASSASAPYGYTF. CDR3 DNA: TGTGCCAGCAGTGCCTCTGCTCCCTATGGCTACACCTTC.

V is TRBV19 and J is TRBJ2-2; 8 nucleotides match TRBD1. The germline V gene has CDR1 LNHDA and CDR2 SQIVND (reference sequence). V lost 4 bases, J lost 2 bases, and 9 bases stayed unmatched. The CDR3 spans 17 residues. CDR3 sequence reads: CASSSRGRGLNTGELFF. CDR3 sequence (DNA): TGTGCCAGTAGTAGCCGCGGCAGGGGGCTTAACACCGGGGAGCTGTTTTTT.

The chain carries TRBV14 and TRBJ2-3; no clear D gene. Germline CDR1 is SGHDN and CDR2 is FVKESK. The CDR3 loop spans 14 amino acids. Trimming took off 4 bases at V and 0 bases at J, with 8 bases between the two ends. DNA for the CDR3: TGTGCCAGCAGCCGCCTTTGGAGCACAGATACGCAGTATTTT. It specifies CASSRLWSTDTQYF.

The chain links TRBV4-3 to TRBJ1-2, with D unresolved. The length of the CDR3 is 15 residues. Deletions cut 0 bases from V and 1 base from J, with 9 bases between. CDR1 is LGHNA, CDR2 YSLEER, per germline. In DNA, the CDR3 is TGCGCCAGCAGCCAAGAAGGTTCTGTTAACTATGGCTACACCTTC. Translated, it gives CASSQEGSVNYGYTF.

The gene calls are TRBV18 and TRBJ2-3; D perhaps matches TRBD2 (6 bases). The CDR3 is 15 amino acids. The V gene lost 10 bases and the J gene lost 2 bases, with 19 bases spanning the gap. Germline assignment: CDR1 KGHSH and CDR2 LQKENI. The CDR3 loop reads CATKKGRGYTDTQYF. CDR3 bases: TGTGCCACCAAAAAGGGGCGGGGCTACACAGATACGCAGTATTTT.

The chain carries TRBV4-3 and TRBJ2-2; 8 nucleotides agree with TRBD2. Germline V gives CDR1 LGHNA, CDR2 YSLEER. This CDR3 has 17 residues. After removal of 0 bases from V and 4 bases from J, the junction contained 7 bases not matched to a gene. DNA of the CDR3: TGCGCCAGCAGCCAAGAAGGAGCGGGGGACTTCACCGGGGAGCTGTTTTTT. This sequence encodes CASSQEGAGDFTGELFF.

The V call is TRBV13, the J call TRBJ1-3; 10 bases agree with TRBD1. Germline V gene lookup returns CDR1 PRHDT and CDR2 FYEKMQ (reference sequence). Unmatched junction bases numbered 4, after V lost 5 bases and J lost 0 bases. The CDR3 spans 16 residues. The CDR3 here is CASSPGQGPSGNTIYF. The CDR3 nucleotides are TGTGCCAGCAGCCCGGGACAGGGGCCCTCTGGAAACACCATATATTTT.

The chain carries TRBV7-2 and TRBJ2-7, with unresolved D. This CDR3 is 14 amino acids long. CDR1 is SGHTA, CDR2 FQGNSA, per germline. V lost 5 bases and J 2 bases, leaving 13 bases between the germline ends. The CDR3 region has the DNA TGTGCCAGCAGCAGTAGCCGGGCAGCCTACGAGCAGTACTTC. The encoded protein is CASSSSRAAYEQYF.

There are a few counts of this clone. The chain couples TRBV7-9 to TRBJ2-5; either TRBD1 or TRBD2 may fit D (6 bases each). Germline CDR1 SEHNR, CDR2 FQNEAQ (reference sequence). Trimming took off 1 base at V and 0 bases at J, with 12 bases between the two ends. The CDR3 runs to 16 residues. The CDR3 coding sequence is TGTGCCAGCAGCTTAGAAGGGGGGATGTACCAAGAGACCCAGTACTTC. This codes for CASSLEGGMYQETQYF.

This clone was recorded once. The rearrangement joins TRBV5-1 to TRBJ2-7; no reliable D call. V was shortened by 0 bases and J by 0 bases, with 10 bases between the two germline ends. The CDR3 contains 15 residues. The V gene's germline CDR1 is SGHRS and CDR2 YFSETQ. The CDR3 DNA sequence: TGCGCCAGCAGCTTGGACGGCCAGAGCTCCTACGAGCAGTACTTC. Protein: CASSLDGQSSYEQYF.

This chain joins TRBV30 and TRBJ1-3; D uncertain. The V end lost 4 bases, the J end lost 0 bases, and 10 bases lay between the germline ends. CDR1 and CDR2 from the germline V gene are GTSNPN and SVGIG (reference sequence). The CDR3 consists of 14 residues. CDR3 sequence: CAWTRQSSGNTIYF. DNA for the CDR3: TGTGCCTGGACGAGGCAGTCCTCTGGAAACACCATATATTTT.

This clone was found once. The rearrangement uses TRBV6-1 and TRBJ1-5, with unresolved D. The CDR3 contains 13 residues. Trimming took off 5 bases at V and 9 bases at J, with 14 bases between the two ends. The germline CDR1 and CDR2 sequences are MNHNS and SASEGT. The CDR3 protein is CASSPETLRPQHF. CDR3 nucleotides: TGTGCCAGCAGTCCAGAGACACTCAGGCCCCAGCATTTT.

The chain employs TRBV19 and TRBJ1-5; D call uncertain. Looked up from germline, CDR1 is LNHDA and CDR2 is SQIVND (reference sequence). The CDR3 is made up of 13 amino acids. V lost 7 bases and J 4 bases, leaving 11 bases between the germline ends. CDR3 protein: CASTIEGNQPQHF. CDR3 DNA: TGTGCCAGTACTATTGAGGGTAATCAGCCCCAGCATTTT.

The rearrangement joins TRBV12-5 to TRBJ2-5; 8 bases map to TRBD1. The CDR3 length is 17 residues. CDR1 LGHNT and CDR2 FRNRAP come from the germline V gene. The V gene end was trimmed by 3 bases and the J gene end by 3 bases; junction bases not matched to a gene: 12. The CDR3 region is CASGFAIGQGREETQYF. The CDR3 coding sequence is TGTGCTAGTGGTTTCGCGATCGGACAGGGAAGAGAAGAGACCCAGTACTTC.

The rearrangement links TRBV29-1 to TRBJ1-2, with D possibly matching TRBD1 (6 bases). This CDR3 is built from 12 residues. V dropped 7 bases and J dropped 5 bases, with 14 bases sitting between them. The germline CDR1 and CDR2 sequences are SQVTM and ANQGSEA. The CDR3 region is CSAYTGSYGYTF. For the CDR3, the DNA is TGCAGCGCCTACACAGGGTCGTATGGCTACACCTTC.